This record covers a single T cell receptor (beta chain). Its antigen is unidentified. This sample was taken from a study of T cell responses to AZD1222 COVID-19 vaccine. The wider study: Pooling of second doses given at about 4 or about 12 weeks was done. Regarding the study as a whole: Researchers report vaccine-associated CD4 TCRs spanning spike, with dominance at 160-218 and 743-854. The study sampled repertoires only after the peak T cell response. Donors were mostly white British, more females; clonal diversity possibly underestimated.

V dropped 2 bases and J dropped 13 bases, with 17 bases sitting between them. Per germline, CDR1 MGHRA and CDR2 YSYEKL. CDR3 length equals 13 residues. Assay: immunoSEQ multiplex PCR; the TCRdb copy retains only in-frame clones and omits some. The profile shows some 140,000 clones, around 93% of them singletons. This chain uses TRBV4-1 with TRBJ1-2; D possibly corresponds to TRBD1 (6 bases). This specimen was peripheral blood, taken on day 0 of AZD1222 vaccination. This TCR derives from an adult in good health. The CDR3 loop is CASSQQGLGRRTF. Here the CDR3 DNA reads TGCGCCAGCAGCCAACAGGGGTTAGGCCGGCGCACCTTC.